Listed here is a single TCR beta chain. Its antigen remains unknown. Within the sample, other DNA sequences also encode this same CDR3. This specimen belongs to a study of shared clonotypes between healthy human individuals. Study-wide points: Estimated clonotype richness was generally higher in naive than memory subsets.

Clones were read by immunoSEQ multiplex PCR, and TCRdb kept only the in-frame ones, dropping some. The table has fewer than 2.5 million clones, approximately 94% seen once. V dropped 3 bases and J dropped 3 bases, with 12 bases sitting between them. Per germline, CDR1 SEHNR and CDR2 FQNEAQ (reference sequence). This CDR3 region has 15 residues. J is TRBJ1-3 and V is TRBV7-9; D call uncertain. Sequencing input: naive CD4+ T cells from PBMCs. Subset indicated: CD45RA+ positively selected. The sequence derives from a man younger than 35 in good health. Some clones in this sample may be carry-over from other donors' samples. The CDR3 spells CASSLLGVSGNTIYF. The CDR3 DNA is TGTGCCAGCAGCTTGCTGGGAGTAAGTGGAAACACCATATATTTT.